This is a list of T cell receptor beta chains from one sample in a study of regulatory T cells in long-lasting Graves disease. TCRdb re-called the multiplex PCR reads through MiXCR, storing one row per CDR3 protein. This table holds roughly 400,000 distinct CDR3 sequences, less than 25% found once. Sequenced here: peripheral blood mononuclear cells (PBMCs), sampled when the disease was refractory, from a patient treated with antithyroid drugs. These TCRs come from a female donor with Graves disease. Each CDR3 is given with its conserved first and last residue. The order of the fields is J gene, D gene, clone size, V gene, CDR3 DNA, CDR3 protein. D genes are given only for firm matches. The size field is filled for only some rows; it gives once, few, many or a size class.

j_gene: TRBJ2-7
d_gene: NA
abundance: NA
v_gene: TRBV10-3
CDR3nt: TGTGCCATCGGGGCAGGAACCTACGAGCAGTACTTC
CDR3aa: CAIGAGTYEQYF

j_gene: TRBJ2-7
d_gene: TRBD1
abundance: few
v_gene: TRBV5-6
CDR3nt: TGTGCCAGCAGCCTTGTACAGGGGTTCTACGAGCAGCACTTC
CDR3aa: CASSLVQGFYEQHF

j_gene: TRBJ2-7
d_gene: NA
abundance: NA
v_gene: TRBV20-1
CDR3nt: TGCAGTGCAGAGAAGGATTCACCTCCTACCTACGAGCAGTACTTC
CDR3aa: CSAEKDSPPTYEQYF

j_gene: TRBJ1-2
d_gene: NA
abundance: many
v_gene: TRBV27
CDR3nt: TGTGCCAGCAGTTTATCGGCCAGGAAGATCTATGGCTACACCTTC
CDR3aa: CASSLSARKIYGYTF

j_gene: TRBJ2-3
d_gene: TRBD1
abundance: NA
v_gene: TRBV7-3
CDR3nt: TGTGCCAGCAGCTTAAACGGACAGGGCACAGATACGCAGTATTTT
CDR3aa: CASSLNGQGTDTQYF

j_gene: TRBJ1-2
d_gene: NA
abundance: NA
v_gene: TRBV24-1
CDR3nt: TGTGCCACCAGTGACCCCCCTAACGGGGGCGGTTATGGCTACACCTTC
CDR3aa: CATSDPPNGGGYGYTF

j_gene: TRBJ2-3
d_gene: NA
abundance: NA
v_gene: TRBV19
CDR3nt: TGTGCCAGTAGTATGTCGGGGGGCTCGGAAGATACGCAGTATTTT
CDR3aa: CASSMSGGSEDTQYF

j_gene: TRBJ2-1
d_gene: NA
abundance: NA
v_gene: TRBV7-9
CDR3nt: TGTGCCAGCAGCTCCTCGAGGTATAGCTCCTACAATGAGCAGTTCTTC
CDR3aa: CASSSSRYSSYNEQFF

j_gene: TRBJ1-4
d_gene: NA
abundance: few
v_gene: TRBV24-1
CDR3nt: TGTGCCACCAGTGATTTGGATAAACAGGGATCTAATGAAAAACTGTTTTTT
CDR3aa: CATSDLDKQGSNEKLFF

j_gene: TRBJ2-3
d_gene: NA
abundance: NA
v_gene: TRBV28
CDR3nt: TGTGCCAGCAGTTCTCCCCGGGACATCTTACCCACAGATACGCAGTATTTT
CDR3aa: CASSSPRDILPTDTQYF

j_gene: TRBJ2-5
d_gene: TRBD2
abundance: NA
v_gene: TRBV4-3
CDR3nt: TGCGCCAGCAGCCAAGAGGGGGGGTACCAAGAGACCCAGTACTTC
CDR3aa: CASSQEGGYQETQYF

j_gene: TRBJ2-5
d_gene: TRBD1
abundance: many
v_gene: TRBV7-2
CDR3nt: TGTGCCAGCAGCTTAGATGCCTTTGGGGACAGGGCGGGAGAAGAGACCCAGTACTTC
CDR3aa: CASSLDAFGDRAGEETQYF

j_gene: TRBJ2-1
d_gene: NA
abundance: NA
v_gene: TRBV11-1
CDR3nt: TGTGCCAGCAGCCCCAGTGGTGGGAGTGGGTCCTACAATGAGCAGTTCTTC
CDR3aa: CASSPSGGSGSYNEQFF

j_gene: TRBJ2-3
d_gene: TRBD2
abundance: few
v_gene: TRBV27
CDR3nt: TGTGCCAGCAGCATCACTAGCGGAACCACAGATACGCAGTATTTT
CDR3aa: CASSITSGTTDTQYF

j_gene: TRBJ2-1
d_gene: TRBD1
abundance: NA
v_gene: TRBV7-2
CDR3nt: TGTGCCAGCAGCTTAGAGGGACAGGGGTTCGATGAGCAGTTCTTC
CDR3aa: CASSLEGQGFDEQFF

j_gene: TRBJ2-7
d_gene: NA
abundance: many
v_gene: TRBV7-2
CDR3nt: TGTGCCAGCAGTTCCAGCGGGTACGTCTCCTACGAGCAGTACTTC
CDR3aa: CASSSSGYVSYEQYF